The source of this T cell receptor beta chain is a study of blood T cell repertoires in COVID-19. About the research overall: PBMCs, B-cell-depleted T cells, or T cells were the source of the cDNA or gDNA that made up the material.

The CDR3 runs 15 residues. V lost 1 base and J 5 bases, leaving 14 bases between the germline ends. Germline V gene lookup returns CDR1 SGHNT and CDR2 YENEEA. Data came from immunoSEQ multiplex PCR; TCRdb stores just in-frame clones and leaves some out. Found here are 150,000 to 200,000 clones, approximately 83% of them singletons; the top ten hold about 2.7%. The chain carries TRBV11-3 and TRBJ2-5, with D perhaps TRBD2 (7 bases). Sample: peripheral blood. The source of this sequence is a human donor with acute or convalescent COVID-19. The donor label of this sample is uncertain. The CDR3 sequence: CASSLGHREGETQYF. The CDR3 coding sequence is TGTGCCAGCAGCTTAGGTCACAGGGAGGGTGAGACCCAGTACTTC. The full variable domain, rest sourced from reference TRBV11-3 and TRBJ2-5, is EAGVVQSPRYKIIEKKQPVAFWCNPISGHNTLYWYLQNLGQGPELLIRYENEEAVDDSQLPKDRFSAERLKGVDSTLKIQPAELGDSAVYLCASSLGHREGETQYFGPGTRLLVL.